This T cell receptor (beta chain) was sequenced for a study of blood T cell repertoires in COVID-19. Whole-study context: Italy, Spain and the United States were the sources of the convalescent and acute COVID-19 samples.

The CDR3 runs 17 residues. CDR1 and CDR2 from the germline V gene are SQVTM and ANQGSEA. Trimming cost V 7 bases and J 0 bases, with 24 bases left between them. Only in-frame clones appear in the TCRdb table, and some are missing; sequencing was by immunoSEQ multiplex PCR. Here the sample spans around 93,000 clones, more than 75% being singletons. Sequenced: peripheral blood. The rearrangement joins TRBV29-1 to TRBJ1-1, with D tentatively TRBD1 (6 bases). This receptor was obtained from a human donor in a cohort sampled during active COVID-19. CDR3 region: CSARGRDQGYMNTEAFF. The CDR3 DNA follows: TGCAGCGCCCGTGGACGGGACCAGGGGTACATGAACACTGAAGCTTTCTTT.